One and the same sample provided the 13 T cell receptor beta chains below, sequenced in a study of cytomegalovirus exposure and HLA in healthy donors. The PCR employed 60 Vbeta primers together with 13 Jbeta primers. TCRdb keeps only in-frame clones here, not all; method: immunoSEQ multiplex PCR. This sample yields 150,000 or so clones, of which roughly 79% are seen a single time; about 1.5% belongs to the top ten. Material for sequencing was PBMCs. The receptors derive from a man aged 30 to 45 in good health and CMV-seropositive.

The gene calls are TRBV7-2 and TRBJ2-5, with 9 nucleotides matching TRBD1. Germline CDR1 reads SGHTA; CDR2 reads FQGNSA. CDR3 length equals 14 residues. With 5 bases clipped from V and 3 bases from J, the junction kept 4 bases outside the gene matches. The CDR3 sequence: CASSADRGEETQYF. The CDR3 DNA reads TGTGCCAGCAGCGCGGACAGGGGTGAAGAGACCCAGTACTTC.

The V gene is TRBV5-1, the J gene TRBJ2-7; 7 bases are shared with TRBD1. The CDR3 is 16 amino acids. CDR1 is SGHRS and CDR2 is YFSETQ in the germline V gene. Trimming cost V 5 bases and J 6 bases; bases outside gene matches: 17. CDR3 sequence: CASSPPMTGSISEQYF. CDR3 DNA: TGCGCCAGCAGTCCCCCAATGACAGGGAGTATTTCCGAGCAGTACTTC.

The chain uses TRBV19 and TRBJ2-6; no firm D call. Germline CDR1 is LNHDA and CDR2 is SQIVND (reference sequence). Trimming removed 3 bases from V and 0 bases from J, with 6 bases in between. The CDR3 is 15 residues long. CDR3 sequence: CASSIPFSGANVLTF. CDR3 bases: TGTGCCAGTAGTATCCCCTTCTCTGGGGCCAACGTCCTGACTTTC.

CDR3 in DNA: TGTGCCAGCACCGCGGGGCGAAACGAGCAGTACTTC. Protein product: CASTAGRNEQYF. This chain links TRBV7-9 with TRBJ2-7, with D tentatively TRBD2 (6 bases). In germline, CDR1 is SEHNR, CDR2 FQNEAQ (reference sequence). This CDR3 contains 12 residues. The ends were cut back, 7 bases at V and 5 bases at J, with 12 bases in the middle.

The chain joins TRBV7-3 to TRBJ2-1; 9 bases fit TRBD2. Per the germline V gene, CDR1 is SGHTA and CDR2 is FQGTGA. The CDR3 extends over 16 amino acids. V dropped 0 bases and J dropped 9; count of bases not matched to a gene: 9. The CDR3 DNA reads TGTGCCAGCAGCTTAACGAGGGCTAGCGGGGCCGGTGAGCAGTTCTTC. It translates to CASSLTRASGAGEQFF.

The chain employs TRBV2 and TRBJ2-7; tentative D call: TRBD1 (8 bases). From germline, CDR1 is SNHLY and CDR2 FYNNEI. CDR3 length: 15 residues. The ends were cut back, 6 bases at V and 9 bases at J, with 24 bases in the middle. In DNA form, the CDR3 reads TGTGCCAGCAGCCCTCCGACAGGGGAGGGTCGGGGGCAGTACTTC. Amino acid sequence: CASSPPTGEGRGQYF.

The V gene is TRBV28, the J gene TRBJ2-7; TRBD2 matches 9 bases. Per germline, CDR1 MDHEN and CDR2 SYDVKM. With V trimmed by 3 bases and J by 2 bases, 8 bases remained unmatched. The CDR3 consists of 16 residues. Here the CDR3 reads CASSLGVTSGTYEQYF. The CDR3 nucleotides are TGTGCCAGCAGTTTGGGGGTGACTAGCGGAACCTACGAGCAGTACTTC.

Note on this clone: The same CDR3 can be traced to other DNA sequences in this sample. The chain joins TRBV7-9 to TRBJ2-7; no clear D. Germline V lookup: CDR1 SEHNR, CDR2 FQNEAQ (reference sequence). The V and J ends lost 6 bases and 0 bases respectively, with 6 bases between them. CDR3 length: 12 residues. The CDR3 DNA sequence: TGTGCCAGCAGTCCAGGCTCCTACGAGCAGTACTTC. It encodes CASSPGSYEQYF. Complete variable domain (other parts from reference TRBV7-9 and TRBJ2-7): DTGVSQNPRHKITKRGQNVTFRCDPISEHNRLYWYRQTLGQGPEFLTYFQNEAQLEKSRLLSDRFSAERPKGSFSTLEIQRTEQGDSAMYLCASSPGSYEQYFGPGTRLTVT.

The chain combines TRBV6-1 with TRBJ1-5; unclear D gene. V lost 3 bases to trimming and J lost 4 bases, with 10 bases between them. From germline, CDR1 is MNHNS and CDR2 SASEGT. The CDR3 length is 14 residues. DNA of the CDR3: TGTGCCAGCAGTGATCTCAGTTTTAATCAGCCCCAGCATTTT. This codes for CASSDLSFNQPQHF.

The rearrangement uses TRBV10-1 and TRBJ2-3; D uncertain. V lost 5 bases and J lost 7, with 10 bases in between. Looked up from germline, CDR1 is WNHNN and CDR2 is SYGVQD (reference sequence). This CDR3 spans 12 amino acids. The CDR3 loop is CASSRRLHTQYF. The CDR3 DNA reads TGCGCCAGCAGTCGAAGACTGCATACGCAGTATTTT.

The V and J genes are TRBV7-6 and TRBJ1-6; no firm D call. CDR3 length: 15 amino acids. Germline values: CDR1 SGHVS, CDR2 FNYEAQ. Between the trimmed V and J ends, which lost 5 bases and 9 bases, there was a span of 17 bases. The CDR3 sequence: CASSREAEGLSPLHF. The CDR3 nucleotides are TGTGCCAGCAGCCGGGAAGCAGAGGGTCTTTCACCCCTCCACTTT.

A single count supports this clone. The gene calls are TRBV30 and TRBJ1-1; D gene ambiguous. This CDR3 contains 12 residues. V dropped 1 base and J dropped 6 bases, with 9 bases sitting between them. The germline V gene encodes CDR1 GTSNPN and CDR2 SVGIG (reference sequence). The CDR3 DNA reads as TGTGCCTGGAGTGAAAGAGTCTCTGAAGCTTTCTTT. Its translation: CAWSERVSEAFF.

The rearrangement uses TRBV9 and TRBJ2-5; 13 nucleotides align to TRBD2. CDR1 is SGDLS, CDR2 YYNGEE, per germline. This CDR3 region has 17 residues. J gave up 2 bases and V 3 bases, and 7 bases lay outside the gene matches. The CDR3 loop reads CASSAGGLAGRQETQYF. CDR3 sequence (DNA): TGTGCCAGCAGCGCCGGGGGACTAGCGGGGAGGCAAGAGACCCAGTACTTC.